The clone carrying this T cell receptor (beta chain) was seen many times. Antigen unknown. These data originate in a study of Graves' ophthalmopathy and Graves' hyperthyroidism. The wider study: Sampling took place at initial diagnosis, with peripheral blood obtained before any treatment.

The CDR3 extends over 10 amino acids. V shed 7 bases and J shed 3 bases, with 6 bases lying between them. Germline CDR1 is SQVTM and CDR2 is ANQGSEA. It was from roughly 9.3 ml of fresh peripheral blood that the PBMCs came. Amplification targeted the TCR beta CDR3 regions, with RNA transcripts as the source material. Second-round multiplex PCR followed a first-round RT-PCR using HTBI primers. TCRdb processed the multiplex PCR reads anew with MiXCR; each CDR3 protein has one entry. The sample carries under 250,000 distinct CDR3 sequences, 20% to 25% recorded once. Study-level results: Ophthalmopathy progression prediction by the model yielded a sensitivity of 60% to 71% and a specificity of roughly 74%.

The chain links TRBV29-1 to TRBJ2-5, with a possible D match to TRBD2 (6 bases). This TCR derives from a woman aged 45 to 65 with Graves' ophthalmopathy. The specimen sequenced was peripheral blood. The CDR3 region has the DNA TGCAGCGGGGGGGAAGAGACCCAGTACTTC. Protein sequence: CSGGEETQYF.